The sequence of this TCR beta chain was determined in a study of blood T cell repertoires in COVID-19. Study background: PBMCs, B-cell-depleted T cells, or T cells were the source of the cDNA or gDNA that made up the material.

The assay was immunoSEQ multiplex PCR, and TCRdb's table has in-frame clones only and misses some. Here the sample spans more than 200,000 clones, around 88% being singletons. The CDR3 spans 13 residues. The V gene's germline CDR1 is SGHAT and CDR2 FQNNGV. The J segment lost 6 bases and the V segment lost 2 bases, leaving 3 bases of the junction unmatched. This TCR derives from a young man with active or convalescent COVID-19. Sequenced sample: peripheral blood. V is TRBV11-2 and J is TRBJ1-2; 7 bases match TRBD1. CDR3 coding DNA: TGTGCCAGCAGCTTAAGGGGGCGGGATGGCTACACCTTC. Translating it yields CASSLRGRDGYTF.